This TCR beta chain was recorded in a study of blood T cell repertoires in COVID-19. About the study: Samples of COVID-19 (acute and convalescent) were obtained from the United States, Italy and Spain. PBMCs, B-cell-depleted T cells, or T cells were the source of the cDNA or gDNA that made up the material.

With V trimmed by 4 bases and J by 2 bases, 10 bases remained unmatched. The germline CDR1 and CDR2 sequences are SEHNR and FQNEAQ (reference sequence). CDR3 size: 16 residues. Authors' data handling: Estimation of nucleated cell counts relied on the amplification of reference gene primers. The table came from immunoSEQ multiplex PCR; TCRdb's copy has only in-frame clones and leaves some out. That table supplies the V and J calls and clone size; D and trimming were determined from the DNA. This sample has approximately 240,000 clones; around 80% occur once, and the top ten carry 1.4%. The chain employs TRBV7-9 and TRBJ2-7, with TRBD1 matching 8 bases. This clonotype was obtained from a woman aged 40 to 50 who had recovered from COVID-19. Sequencing used peripheral blood. This CDR3 reads CASSSSQGAITYEQYF. The CDR3 coding sequence is TGTGCCAGCAGCTCCAGTCAGGGGGCGATTACCTACGAGCAGTACTTC.